This TCR beta chain is from a study of cytomegalovirus exposure and HLA in healthy donors (dated by TCRdb to about 2017). Looking at the study overall: In an earlier analysis of fewer than 750 of the donors, 250 to 350 Gb of sequence data and 90 million to 130 million unique TCR beta sequences from some 170 million T cells were reported. Both class I and class II loci were covered by HLA typing, at four-digit resolution. The aim of the study was to test whether cataloging public T cell receptors could identify signatures of past pathogen exposure. Genome-wide SNP genotypes for about 60% of the roughly 670 donors were used in a later genetic analysis, which treated that subset as a discovery cohort. In a later analysis, previously published TCR beta repertoires from 670 or so donors were re-analyzed and high-resolution HLA genotyping was added so that TCR occurrence patterns could be studied. Typing coverage varied by locus: about 620-630 donors for A, B, C, DRB1 and DQB1; more than 500 for DQA1; some 610 for DPA1; approximately 470 for DPB1. Using immunosequencing, the study profiled T cell repertoires from fewer than 850 subjects and related those repertoires to cytomegalovirus serostatus. To predict cytomegalovirus infection status, the study combined high-throughput TCR immunosequencing, statistical association of individual TCRs with disease status, and machine learning. Roughly five DR-DQ haplotypes were handled as single units for association and clustering, since linkage in the cohort was strong. Along with the approximately 600-subject first cohort, a separate validation cohort of over a hundred different subjects was used. Donor age, sex, ethnicity and CMV serostatus were compiled together with the repertoire data. About 280 gigabases of sequencing data and roughly 90 million unique TCR sequences were included in an early release covering around 600 HLA-typed donors. In the later analysis, no new phenotypic data were used to find candidate immune exposures; instead, reliance was placed on TCR beta sequences and their occurrence across donors. All discovery cohort repertoires had been generated using a single sequencing platform. An earlier analysis of some 500 of the donors used high-throughput TCR beta sequencing to judge whether each TCR beta V gene segment behaved as functional or pseudogenic. Of the roughly 390 genotyped donors, 65% to 90% fell in the genetic ancestry cluster associated with self-reported Caucasian donors. On average, roughly 240,000 unique TCR beta nucleotide sequences were sequenced per donor among a few hundred genotyped donors of the cohort, with around 19% of those sequences being non-productive. Broader findings and caveats from the paper: The authors suggested that the approach could potentially be generalized to other disease states and immunological phenotypes. Linkage disequilibrium might explain the correlated functional status among segregating V segments, but an unknown experimental factor could not be ruled out. Sequencing depth was assumed to be roughly uniform across donors in the presence/absence analyses, though that assumption may not hold. Because counts were too low, more than 15 rarely observed V segments, including chromosome 9 orphons, were excluded from the earlier analysis of 587 of the donors. An earlier analysis of around 600 of the donors showed that most TCR beta V segments appeared in productive rearrangements either about 90% or about 30% of the time, which broadly matched IMGT annotations. A group of highly shared sequence variants was considered likely to be a technical artifact of the sequencing pipeline. Assigning TCR associations to individual alleles was difficult when HLA alleles, especially DR and DQ, strongly co-occurred. CMV serostatus was the only immune exposure information available for the cohort. In a later analysis, several top co-occurrence clusters were reported to appear linked to parvovirus B19, influenza, CMV and Epstein-Barr virus. Compared with equally common non-associated chains, HLA-associated TCR beta chains in a later analysis were more clonally expanded and had lower generation probabilities. According to a later genetic analysis, donors in an Asian-associated ancestry cluster had fewer N-insertions in productive TCRs than the approximately 690-donor mean. Because HLA typing was unavailable for some donors at each locus, only the typed subset was used in association tests. A later analysis found that most CMV-associated TCR beta chains appeared HLA-restricted, with HLA associations seemingly driven largely by CMV exposure. A few of the identified cytomegalovirus-associated TCR beta chains were confirmed in vitro to be specific for cytomegalovirus antigens. In both the original and validation cohorts, the classifier was reported to diagnose cytomegalovirus status with high specificity and sensitivity. According to a later analysis, TCR association rates differed among HLA loci, with DRB1 alleles showing the most associated TCRs and HLA-C alleles showing the fewest. V-gene and J-gene trimming of TCR beta chains was associated with a missense DCLRE1C variant in a later genetic analysis, and the association was replicated in an independent cohort. A further reported finding was that TCR beta sequences accurately predicted the HLA-A and HLA-B alleles for most subjects in the first cohort. In the study, around 160 TCR beta chains were listed as associated with cytomegalovirus. This cohort had only TCR beta chains sequenced, and the lack of alpha or paired-chain data limited which features could be detected. Across donors, most TCR sequences were observed very rarely, whereas some public TCRs were present in many individuals. In a later analysis, around 17,000 TCR beta sequences were associated with specific HLA alleles at a false discovery rate of 0.05.

Of note for this clone: Its antigen is unknown. Base qualities were left out, and no much larger clone turns up one base away.

The cohort consisted of 670 or so healthy bone marrow donors. At the time of sampling, all cohort members were nominally healthy, though unrecorded immune exposures were likely present. The donor tested CMV seronegative and was one of the 352 seronegative cohort members. Each donor provided a peripheral blood sample, and peripheral blood mononuclear cells were used for TCR beta sequencing. Genomic DNA was extracted from the blood cell samples with the Qiagen DNeasy Blood Extraction Kit. The method was the immunoSEQ multiplex PCR assay. For the multiplex PCR, a mixture combining 60 forward primers for TCR Vbeta segments and 13 reverse primers for TCR Jbeta segments was used. The CDR3 region of rearranged TCR beta genes was amplified from genomic DNA with a multiplex PCR assay. On the Illumina HiSeq System, the amplified TCR beta libraries were sequenced as 87-base-pair reads. In the original analysis: A later analysis tallied some 79 million unique TCR beta chains across the 700 or so repertoires, and approximately 9.9 million of those chains were shared by two or more donors. To remove PCR and sequencing errors, raw reads were error-corrected and collapsed into unique sequences using a nearest-neighbor algorithm that merged closely related sequences. To assign V, D and J gene segments, CDR3 sequences were aligned to IMGT reference sequences. Each retained sequence needed at least a six-nucleotide match to both a V gene segment and a J gene segment. Rearrangements were classified as productive when the CDR3 lacked stop codons and remained in frame with V and J, and all other rearrangements were classified as non-productive. Following IMGT convention, CDR3 was defined as the stretch from the second conserved V-encoded cysteine to the conserved J-encoded phenylalanine. The earlier analysis of approximately 590 of the donors excluded any sequence lacking an unambiguous match to a single V gene segment. In an earlier analysis of some 590 of the donors, a V segment was called functional when productive rearrangements were above 56.7%, and segregating when the standard deviation between donors exceeded 5%. A statistical classification framework was built to diagnose cytomegalovirus status from the catalog of TCR beta chain sequences. In a later analysis, V and J genes were assigned by comparing TCR nucleotide sequences against IMGT/GENE-DB human TR gene sequences. A later analysis assigned CDR3 sequences and most-parsimonious VDJ recombination scenarios with the TCRdist pipeline. In a later analysis, each TCR beta chain was defined by its CDR3 amino acid sequence together with its V-gene family, and reads lacking a unique V-gene family were excluded. To address suspected cross-contamination and a sequencing artifact, a later analysis removed 550 to 750 highly shared, low-generation-probability nucleotide sequences. A later analysis calculated a clonal expansion index for each public chain from normalized within-repertoire ranks of inferred template counts. Generation probabilities in a later analysis came from a VDJ recombination model fitted to out-of-frame rearrangements, and those results were checked against IGoR. In a later analysis, hypergeometric tests were used to score TCR-TCR, TCR-HLA and TCR-CMV co-occurrence, with a repertoire-size bias correction applied to TCR pairs. In a later analysis, false discovery rates were estimated by permuting HLA or CMV assignments 20 times. In a later analysis, co-occurring TCRs were grouped using DBSCAN, and TCRdist sequence similarity was added for clustering within HLA-allele-positive subsets. For co-occurrence clustering, repertoires with fewer than 30,000 or more than 120,000 public chains were excluded, along with about five repertoires with anomalous nucleotide sharing. Held by TCRdb, this immuneACCESS table contains in-frame sequences only and omits some clones. Under half of the omission traces to an unresolved V gene where checked; the cause of the rest is unknown. V, J and clone size are taken as reported in that table, and D and trimming were inferred from the DNA itself. For this sample there are around 300,000 clones; around 66% appear just once. Under 3% of the sample rests with the top ten.

The sequencing sample was made of PBMCs. The clonotype originates from a female donor in good health and CMV-seronegative.

The CDR3 protein sequence reads: CASSRGSRDTLGGYTF. In nucleotides, the sequence is TGTGCCAGCAGCCGAGGGTCCAGGGACACCCTCGGCGGCTACACCTTC. Recombination joined TRBV7-2 with TRBJ1-2; the best D guess is TRBD1, with 6 bases matching. The germline V gene specifies SGHTA as CDR1 and FQGNSA as CDR2. The CDR3 runs 16 amino acids, cysteine and phenylalanine included. Kept here is only the CDR3 DNA, which spans 48 bases and is read in frame from base 1. V drops 5 bases and J drops 8 bases, leaving 24 bases in between.